This T cell receptor (beta chain) was observed in a study of cytomegalovirus exposure and HLA in healthy donors. Study results and limitations: Reports described diagnosis of cytomegalovirus status by the classifier as highly specific and sensitive.

To note about this clone: The antigen remains undetermined.

Germline-derived CDR1 and CDR2 are SQVTM and ANQGSEA. CDR3 length equals 14 residues. The ends lost 4 bases at V and 2 bases at J; junction bases unmatched: 6. Clones were read by immunoSEQ multiplex PCR, and TCRdb kept only the in-frame ones, dropping some. The sample lists 200,000 to 250,000 clones; around 88% were seen once. The sample consisted of PBMCs. The source of this sequence is a woman between 18 and 30 years old in good health and CMV-seronegative. The gene calls are TRBV29-1 and TRBJ2-5, with 8 bases matching TRBD1. This CDR3 reads CSVARTGRQETQYF. The DNA for the CDR3 is TGCAGCGTTGCCAGGACAGGGAGGCAAGAGACCCAGTACTTC.